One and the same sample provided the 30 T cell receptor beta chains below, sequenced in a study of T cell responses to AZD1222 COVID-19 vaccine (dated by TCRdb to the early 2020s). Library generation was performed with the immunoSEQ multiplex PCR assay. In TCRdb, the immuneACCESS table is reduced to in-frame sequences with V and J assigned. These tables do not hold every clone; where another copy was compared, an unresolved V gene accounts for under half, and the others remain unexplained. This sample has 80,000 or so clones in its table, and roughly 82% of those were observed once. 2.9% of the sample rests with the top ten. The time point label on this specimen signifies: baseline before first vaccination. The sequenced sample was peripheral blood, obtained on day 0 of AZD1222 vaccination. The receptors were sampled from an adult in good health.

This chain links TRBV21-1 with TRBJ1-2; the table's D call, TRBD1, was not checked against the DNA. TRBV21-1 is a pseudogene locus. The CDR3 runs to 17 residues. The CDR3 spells CASSNRHQGAEDDGYTF. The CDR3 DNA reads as TGTGCCAGCAGCAATCGGCACCAGGGGGCGGAGGATGATGGCTACACCTTC.

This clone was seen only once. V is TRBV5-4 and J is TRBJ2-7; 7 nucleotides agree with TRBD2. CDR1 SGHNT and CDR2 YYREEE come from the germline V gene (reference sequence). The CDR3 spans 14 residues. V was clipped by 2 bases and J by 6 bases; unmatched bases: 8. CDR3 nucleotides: TGTGCCAGCAGCTTCGCAGGGACTACTCGCGAGCAGTACTTC. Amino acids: CASSFAGTTREQYF.

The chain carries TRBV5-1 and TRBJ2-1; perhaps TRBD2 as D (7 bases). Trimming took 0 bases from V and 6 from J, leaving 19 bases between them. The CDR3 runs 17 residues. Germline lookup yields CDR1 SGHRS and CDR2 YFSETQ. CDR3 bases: TGCGCCAGCAGCTTGGCAGGCGGGAGTCGGGGGCTCAATGAGCAGTTCTTC. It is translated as CASSLAGGSRGLNEQFF.

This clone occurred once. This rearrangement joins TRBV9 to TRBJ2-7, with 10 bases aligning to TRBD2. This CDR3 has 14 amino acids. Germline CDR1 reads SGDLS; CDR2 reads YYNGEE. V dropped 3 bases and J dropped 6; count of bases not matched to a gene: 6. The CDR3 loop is CASSGGSGGSEQYF. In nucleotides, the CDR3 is TGTGCCAGCAGCGGTGGTAGCGGGGGGTCCGAGCAGTACTTC. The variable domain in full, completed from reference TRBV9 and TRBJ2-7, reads DSGVTQTPKHLITATGQRVTLRCSPRSGDLSVYWYQQSLDQGLQFLIQYYNGEERAKGNILERFSAQQFPDLHSELNLSSLELGDSALYFCASSGGSGGSEQYFGPGTRLTVT.

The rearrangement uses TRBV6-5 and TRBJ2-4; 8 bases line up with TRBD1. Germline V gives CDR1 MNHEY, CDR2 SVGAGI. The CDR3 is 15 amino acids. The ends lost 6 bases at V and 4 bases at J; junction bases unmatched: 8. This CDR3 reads CASSPITGGKNIQYF. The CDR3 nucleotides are TGTGCCAGCAGCCCGATCACAGGGGGGAAAAACATTCAGTACTTC.

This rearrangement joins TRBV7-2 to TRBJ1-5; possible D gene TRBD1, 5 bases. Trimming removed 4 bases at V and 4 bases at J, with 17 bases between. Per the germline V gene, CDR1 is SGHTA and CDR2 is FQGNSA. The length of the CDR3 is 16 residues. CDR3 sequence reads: CASSSTHNGGNQPQHF. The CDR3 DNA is TGTGCCAGCAGCTCCACGCACAACGGGGGAAATCAGCCCCAGCATTTT.

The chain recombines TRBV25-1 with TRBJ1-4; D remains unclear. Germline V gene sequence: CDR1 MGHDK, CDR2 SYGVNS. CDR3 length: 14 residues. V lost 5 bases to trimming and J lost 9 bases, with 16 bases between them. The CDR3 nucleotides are TGTGCCAGCAGTCTTTTTGGGGTTTGGAAAAAACTGTTTTTT. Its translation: CASSLFGVWKKLFF.

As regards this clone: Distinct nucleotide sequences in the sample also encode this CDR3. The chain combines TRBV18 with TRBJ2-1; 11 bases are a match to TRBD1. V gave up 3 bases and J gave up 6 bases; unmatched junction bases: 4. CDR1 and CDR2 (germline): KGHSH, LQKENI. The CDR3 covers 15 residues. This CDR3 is CASSPPGQGGNEQFF. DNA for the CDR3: TGTGCCAGCTCACCGCCGGGACAGGGGGGCAATGAGCAGTTCTTC.

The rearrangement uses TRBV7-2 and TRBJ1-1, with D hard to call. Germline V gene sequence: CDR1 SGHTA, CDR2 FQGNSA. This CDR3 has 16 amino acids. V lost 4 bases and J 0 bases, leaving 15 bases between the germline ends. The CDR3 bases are TGTGCCAGCAGCTCGCTACCTGGACGGGTGAACACTGAAGCTTTCTTT. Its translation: CASSSLPGRVNTEAFF.

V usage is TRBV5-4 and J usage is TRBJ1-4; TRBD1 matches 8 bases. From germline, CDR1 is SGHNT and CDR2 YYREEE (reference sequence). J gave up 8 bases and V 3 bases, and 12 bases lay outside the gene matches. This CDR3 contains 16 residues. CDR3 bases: TGTGCCAGCAGCTCCGGACAGGGAAGGGGTAACGAAAAACTGTTTTTT. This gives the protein CASSSGQGRGNEKLFF.

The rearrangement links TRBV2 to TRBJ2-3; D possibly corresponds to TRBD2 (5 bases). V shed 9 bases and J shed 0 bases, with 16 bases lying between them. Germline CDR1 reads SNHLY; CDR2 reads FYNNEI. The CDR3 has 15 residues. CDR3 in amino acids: CASHFGVPSTDTQYF. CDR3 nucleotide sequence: TGTGCCAGTCACTTCGGGGTGCCGAGCACAGATACGCAGTATTTT.

CDR3 coding DNA: TGTGCCAGCAGCAACGGGTGGATCGACTACACCTTC. Protein: CASSNGWIDYTF. This chain joins TRBV13 and TRBJ1-2; no clear D gene. This CDR3 has 12 amino acids. V was trimmed by 5 bases and J by 10 bases, leaving 14 bases between them. Germline CDR1 and CDR2: PRHDT and FYEKMQ (reference sequence). Full variable domain (outside the CDR3, taken from reference TRBV13 and TRBJ1-2): AAGVIQSPRHLIKEKRETATLKCYPIPRHDTVYWYQQGPGQDPQFLISFYEKMQSDKGSIPDRFSAQQFSDYHSELNMSSLELGDSALYFCASSNGWIDYTFGSGTRLTVV.

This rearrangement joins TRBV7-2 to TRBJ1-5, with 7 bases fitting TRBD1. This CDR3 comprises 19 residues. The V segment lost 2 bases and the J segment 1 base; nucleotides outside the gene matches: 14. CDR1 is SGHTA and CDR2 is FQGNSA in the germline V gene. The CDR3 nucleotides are TGTGCCAGCAGCTTACCGAAAACAGGACAGGTTTTCAGCAATCAGCCCCAGCATTTT. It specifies CASSLPKTGQVFSNQPQHF.

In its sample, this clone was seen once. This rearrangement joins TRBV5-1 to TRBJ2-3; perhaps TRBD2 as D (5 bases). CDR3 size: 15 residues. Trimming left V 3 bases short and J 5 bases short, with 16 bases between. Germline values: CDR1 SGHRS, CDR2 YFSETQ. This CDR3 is CASSWTDGRGDTQYF. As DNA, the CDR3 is TGCGCCAGCAGCTGGACTGACGGCCGGGGAGATACGCAGTATTTT.

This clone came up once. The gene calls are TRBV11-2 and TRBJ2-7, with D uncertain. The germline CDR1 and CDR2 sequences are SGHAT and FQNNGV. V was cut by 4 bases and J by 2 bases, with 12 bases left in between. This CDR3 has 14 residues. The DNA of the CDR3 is TGTGCCAGCAGCTCTAGTCGTCAGCCCTACGAGCAGTACTTC. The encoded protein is CASSSSRQPYEQYF.

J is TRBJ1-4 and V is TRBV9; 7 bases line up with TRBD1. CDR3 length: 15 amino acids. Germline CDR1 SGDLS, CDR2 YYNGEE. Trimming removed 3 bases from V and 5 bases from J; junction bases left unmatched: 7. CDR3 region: CASSAGDSANEKLFF. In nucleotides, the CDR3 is TGTGCCAGCAGCGCCGGGGACAGCGCGAATGAAAAACTGTTTTTT. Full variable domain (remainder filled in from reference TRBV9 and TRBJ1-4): DSGVTQTPKHLITATGQRVTLRCSPRSGDLSVYWYQQSLDQGLQFLIQYYNGEERAKGNILERFSAQQFPDLHSELNLSSLELGDSALYFCASSAGDSANEKLFFGSGTQLSVL.

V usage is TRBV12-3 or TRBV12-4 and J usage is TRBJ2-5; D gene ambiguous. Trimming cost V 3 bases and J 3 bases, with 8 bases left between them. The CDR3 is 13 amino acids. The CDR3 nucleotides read TGTGCCAGCAGTTTTCTGGGGAAAGAGACCCAGTACTTC. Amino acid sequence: CASSFLGKETQYF.

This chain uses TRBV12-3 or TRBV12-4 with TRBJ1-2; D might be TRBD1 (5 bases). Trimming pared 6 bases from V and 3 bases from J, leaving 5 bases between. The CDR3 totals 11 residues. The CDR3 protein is CASSRDYGYTF. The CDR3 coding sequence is TGTGCCAGCAGCAGGGACTATGGCTACACCTTC.

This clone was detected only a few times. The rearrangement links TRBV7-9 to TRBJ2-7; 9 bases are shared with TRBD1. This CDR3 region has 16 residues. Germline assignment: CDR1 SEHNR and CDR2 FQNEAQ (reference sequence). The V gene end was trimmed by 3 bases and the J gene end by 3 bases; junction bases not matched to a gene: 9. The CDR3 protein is CASSFGDRDGNYEQYF. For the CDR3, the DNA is TGTGCCAGCAGCTTTGGGGACAGGGATGGGAACTACGAGCAGTACTTC.

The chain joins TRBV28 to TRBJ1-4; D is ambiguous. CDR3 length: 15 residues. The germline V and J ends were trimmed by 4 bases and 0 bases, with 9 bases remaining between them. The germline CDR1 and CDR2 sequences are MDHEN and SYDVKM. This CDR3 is CASSSRAATNEKLFF. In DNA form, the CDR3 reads TGTGCCAGCAGTTCCCGAGCCGCAACTAATGAAAAACTGTTTTTT.

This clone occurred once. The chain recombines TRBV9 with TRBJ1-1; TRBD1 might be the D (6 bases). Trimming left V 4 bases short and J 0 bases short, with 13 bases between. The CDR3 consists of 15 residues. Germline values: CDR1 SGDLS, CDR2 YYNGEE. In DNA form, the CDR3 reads TGTGCCAGCAGCAAAACCGGGACACTGAACACTGAAGCTTTCTTT. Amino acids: CASSKTGTLNTEAFF.

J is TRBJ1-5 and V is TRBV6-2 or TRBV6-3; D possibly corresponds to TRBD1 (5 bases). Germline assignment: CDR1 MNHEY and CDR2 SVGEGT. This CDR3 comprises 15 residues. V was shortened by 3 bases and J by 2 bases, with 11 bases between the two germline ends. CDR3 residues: CASSYDGGGNQPQHF. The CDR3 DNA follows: TGTGCCAGCAGTTATGACGGGGGAGGCAATCAGCCCCAGCATTTT.

The CDR3 sequence is CASSYSGGYGYTF. The CDR3 DNA is TGTGCCAGCAGTTACTCGGGGGGCTATGGCTACACCTTC. The chain has TRBV6-5 and TRBJ1-2; possible D gene TRBD1, 5 bases. Germline loops: CDR1 MNHEY, CDR2 SVGAGI. The V end lost 0 bases, the J end lost 4 bases, and 6 bases lay between the germline ends. The CDR3 covers 13 residues.

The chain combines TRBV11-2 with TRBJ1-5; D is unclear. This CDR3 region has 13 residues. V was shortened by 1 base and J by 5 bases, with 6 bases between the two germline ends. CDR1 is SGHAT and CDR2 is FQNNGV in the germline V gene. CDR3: CASSLVTDQPQHF. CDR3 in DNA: TGTGCCAGCAGCTTAGTTACAGATCAGCCCCAGCATTTT. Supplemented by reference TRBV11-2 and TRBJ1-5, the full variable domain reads EAGVAQSPRYKIIEKRQSVAFWCNPISGHATLYWYQQILGQGPKLLIQFQNNGVVDDSQLPKDRFSAERLKGVDSTLKIQPAKLEDSAVYLCASSLVTDQPQHFGDGTRLSIL.

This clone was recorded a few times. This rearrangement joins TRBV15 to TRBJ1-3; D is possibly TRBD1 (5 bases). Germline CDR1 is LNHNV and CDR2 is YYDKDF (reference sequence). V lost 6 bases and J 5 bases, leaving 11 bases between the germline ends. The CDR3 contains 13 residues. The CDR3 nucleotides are TGTGCCACCAGGGCGGGGGAAAGAAACACCATATATTTT. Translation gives CATRAGERNTIYF.

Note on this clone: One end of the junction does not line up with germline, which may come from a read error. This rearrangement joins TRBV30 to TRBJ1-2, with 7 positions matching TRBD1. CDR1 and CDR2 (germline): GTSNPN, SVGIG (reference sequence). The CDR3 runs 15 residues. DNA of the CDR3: TGTGCATGGAGACGTGACAGGGCGACTTCTTATGGCTACACCTTC. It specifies CAWRRDRATSYGYTF.

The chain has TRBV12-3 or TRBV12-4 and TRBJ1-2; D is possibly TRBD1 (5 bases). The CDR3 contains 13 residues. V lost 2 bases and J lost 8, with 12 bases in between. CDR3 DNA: TGTGCCAGCAGTTTATCAGCGTGGGGCGGCTACACCTTC. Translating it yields CASSLSAWGGYTF.

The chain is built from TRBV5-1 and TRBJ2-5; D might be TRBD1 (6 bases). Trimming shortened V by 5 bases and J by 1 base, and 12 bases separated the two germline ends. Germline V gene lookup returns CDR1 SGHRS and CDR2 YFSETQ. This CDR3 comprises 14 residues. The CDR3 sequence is CASSLQGIQETQYF. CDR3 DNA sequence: TGCGCCAGCAGTTTACAGGGAATCCAAGAGACCCAGTACTTC.

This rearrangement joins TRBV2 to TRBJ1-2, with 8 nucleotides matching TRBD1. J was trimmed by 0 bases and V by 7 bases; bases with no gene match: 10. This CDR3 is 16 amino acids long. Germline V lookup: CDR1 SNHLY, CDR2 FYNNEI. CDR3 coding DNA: TGTGCCAGCACCAAGGACAGGGCCGCCTCTAACTATGGCTACACCTTC. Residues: CASTKDRAASNYGYTF.

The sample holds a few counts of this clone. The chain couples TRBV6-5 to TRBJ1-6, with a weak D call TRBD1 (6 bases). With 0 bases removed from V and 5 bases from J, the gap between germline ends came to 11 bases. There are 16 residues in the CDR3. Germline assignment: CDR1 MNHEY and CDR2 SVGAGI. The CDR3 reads CASSYSPDRHNSPLHF. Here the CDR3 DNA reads TGTGCCAGCAGTTACTCCCCAGACAGGCATAATTCACCCCTCCACTTT.